Listed here are 17 T cell receptor beta chains from one sample, sequenced in a study of monozygotic twins with inflammatory bowel disease. Each CDR3 protein gets one entry in TCRdb, which reprocessed the 5' RACE reads and gives no DNA. The sample table sets out about 350,000 distinct CDR3 sequences. Sequencing used blood. These receptors were obtained from a human donor with ulcerative colitis or Crohn's disease, or a healthy co-twin of an affected twin (not recorded which).

This chain joins TRBV24-1 and TRBJ2-2; no DNA is available, so the TRBD1 call from TCRdb remains unchecked. The CDR3 sequence is 15 residues long. Germline CDR1 is KGHDR and CDR2 is SFDVKD. The CDR3 here is CATSDRDSDTGELFF.

V is TRBV9 and J is TRBJ2-1. Germline lookup yields CDR1 SGDLS and CDR2 YYNGEE. This CDR3 has 16 amino acids. This CDR3 reads CASSALSGRTYNEQFF.

The chain has TRBV3-1 and TRBJ2-7; absent DNA, TCRdb's TRBD2 call cannot be checked. CDR3 length: 14 amino acids. Germline CDR1 reads LGHDT; CDR2 reads YNNKEL (reference sequence). CDR3 in amino acids: CASSRTSGFNEQYF.

The rearrangement joins TRBV5-1 to TRBJ1-1; TCRdb indicates TRBD1, and absent DNA this call remains unverified. Germline V CDR1 and CDR2: SGHRS, YFSETQ. This CDR3 contains 15 residues. CDR3 sequence: CASSEWTLQSAEAFF.

The rearrangement uses TRBV20-1 and TRBJ2-5; TCRdb outputs TRBD1, but without DNA this stays unchecked. The germline CDR1 and CDR2 sequences are DFQATT and SNEGSKA (reference sequence). This CDR3 comprises 12 residues. The CDR3 region is CSGGAGGETQYF.

The V gene is TRBV28, the J gene TRBJ2-1; no DNA is available, so the TRBD2 call from TCRdb remains unchecked. Germline V gives CDR1 MDHEN, CDR2 SYDVKM. The CDR3 extends over 18 amino acids. The CDR3 spells CASTEKGQLEDIYNEQFF.

V is TRBV10-3 and J is TRBJ2-3; TCRdb calls TRBD1, which cannot be checked without DNA. The CDR3 runs 16 residues. CDR1 is ENHRY and CDR2 is SYGVKD in the germline V gene. The CDR3 sequence is CAISEIPGQVYNTQYF.

V usage is TRBV12-3 or TRBV12-4 and J usage is TRBJ2-1; the D gene TCRdb calls, TRBD2, cannot be checked with no DNA. The CDR3 has 16 amino acids. CDR3 amino acids: CASSRLDREGYNEQFF.

The V and J genes are TRBV5-1 and TRBJ2-5; TCRdb's assignment of TRBD1 cannot be checked, as there is no DNA. Germline-derived CDR1 and CDR2 are SGHRS and YFSETQ. This CDR3 has 16 amino acids. The CDR3 region is CASSKGDSSKGETQYF.

The CDR3: CATSRGATNQPQHF. J is TRBJ1-5 and V is TRBV15. CDR3 length equals 14 residues. Germline loops: CDR1 LNHNV, CDR2 YYDKDF (reference sequence).

J is TRBJ2-7 and V is TRBV29-1; the D call of TRBD1 rests on TCRdb alone, since no DNA is present to check it. Germline V lookup: CDR1 SQVTM, CDR2 ANQGSEA. CDR3 length: 12 amino acids. CDR3 residues: CSAGQKPYEQYF.

CDR3 residues: CASSYRGQGSSYEQYF. The chain employs TRBV6-5 and TRBJ2-7; checking the TCRdb D call of TRBD1 is not possible without DNA. The germline gives CDR1 MNHEY, CDR2 SVGAGI. The CDR3 has 16 residues.

J is TRBJ1-2 and V is TRBV7-2; TCRdb reports TRBD1, a call that lacks DNA to check it against. Germline lookup yields CDR1 SGHTA and CDR2 FQGNSA. The CDR3 loop spans 17 amino acids. The CDR3 spells CASSLLAQGAPNYGYTF.

This chain uses TRBV20-1 with TRBJ1-1; TCRdb proposes TRBD1, but this gene call is untestable without DNA. Germline CDR1 is DFQATT and CDR2 is SNEGSKA (reference sequence). The CDR3 contains 12 residues. CDR3 residues: CSPGDLNTEAFF.

The gene calls are TRBV29-1 and TRBJ2-3. Germline V gene sequence: CDR1 SQVTM, CDR2 ANQGSEA. CDR3 size: 11 residues. CDR3 loop: CSVVIWETQYF.

The chain carries TRBV11-2 and TRBJ2-6; TCRdb gives TRBD1 as the D gene, but with no DNA this cannot be confirmed. This CDR3 has 19 amino acids. The germline gives CDR1 SGHAT, CDR2 FQNNGV. CDR3 in amino acids: CASSLELTGGGSGANVLTF. The full variable domain, in which reference TRBV11-2 and TRBJ2-6 provide the parts outside the CDR3, is EAGVAQSPRYKIIEKRQSVAFWCNPISGHATLYWYQQILGQGPKLLIQFQNNGVVDDSQLPKDRFSAERLKGVDSTLKIQPAKLEDSAVYLCASSLELTGGGSGANVLTFGAGSRLTVL.

CDR3 sequence reads: CASSLDSSLSYKLFF. The chain combines TRBV5-1 with TRBJ1-4. This CDR3 is 15 amino acids long. Germline CDR1 SGHRS, CDR2 YFSETQ.